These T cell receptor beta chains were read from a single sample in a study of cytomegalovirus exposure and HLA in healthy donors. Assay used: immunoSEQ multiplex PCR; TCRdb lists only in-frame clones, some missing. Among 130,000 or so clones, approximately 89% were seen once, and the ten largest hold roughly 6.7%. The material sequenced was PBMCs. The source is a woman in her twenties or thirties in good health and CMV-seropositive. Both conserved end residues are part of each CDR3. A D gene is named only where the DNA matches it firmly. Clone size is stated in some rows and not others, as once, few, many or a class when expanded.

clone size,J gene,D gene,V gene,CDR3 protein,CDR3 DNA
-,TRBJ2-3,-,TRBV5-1,CASSSAGWGSTDTQYF,TGCGCCAGCAGCTCAGCAGGGTGGGGATCCACAGATACGCAGTATTTT
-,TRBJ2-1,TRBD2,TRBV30,CAWRRGWTSGSENEQFF,TGTGCCTGGAGAAGGGGATGGACTAGCGGGAGTGAGAATGAGCAGTTCTTC
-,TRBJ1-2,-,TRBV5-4,CASSLTANYGYTF,TGTGCTAGCAGCTTAACAGCTAACTATGGCTACACCTTC
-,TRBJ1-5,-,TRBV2,CASSETPKTYSNQPQHF,TGTGCCAGCAGTGAGACACCGAAGACCTATAGCAATCAGCCCCAGCATTTT
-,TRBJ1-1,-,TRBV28,CASSLWVGVLNTEAFF,TGTGCCAGCAGTTTATGGGTGGGAGTATTGAACACTGAAGCTTTCTTT
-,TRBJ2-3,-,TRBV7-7,CASSLYGSTDTQYF,TGTGCTAGCAGCTTATACGGGAGCACAGATACGCAGTATTTT
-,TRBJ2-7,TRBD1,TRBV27,CASSPRPTGRTSEQYF,TGTGCCAGCAGTCCCCGACCGACAGGGCGTACGTCCGAGCAGTACTTC
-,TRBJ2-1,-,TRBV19,CASRGAGYQFF,TGTGCCAGTAGAGGGGCAGGGTATCAGTTCTTC
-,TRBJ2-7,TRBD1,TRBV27,CASSPTGTGYYEQYF,TGTGCCAGCAGTCCGACCGGGACAGGTTACTACGAGCAGTACTTC
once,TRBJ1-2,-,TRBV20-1,CSAMGHDGYTF,TGCAGTGCTATGGGACACGATGGCTACACCTTC
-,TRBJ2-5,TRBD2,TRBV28,CASRMGVAGEETQYF,TGTGCCAGCAGAATGGGGGTAGCGGGGGAAGAGACCCAGTACTTC
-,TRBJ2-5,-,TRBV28,CASSLLGAKTQYF,TGTGCCAGCAGTTTATTGGGGGCCAAGACCCAGTACTTC
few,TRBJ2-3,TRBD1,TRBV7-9,CASSSRDRKGDTQYF,TGTGCCAGCAGCAGCCGGGACAGAAAAGGCGATACGCAGTATTTT
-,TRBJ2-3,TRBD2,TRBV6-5,CASNLAGGGDTQYF,TGTGCCAGCAACTTAGCGGGAGGGGGAGATACGCAGTATTTT
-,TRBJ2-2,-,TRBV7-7,CASSSRASTNTGELFF,TGTGCTAGCAGCTCGAGGGCCTCCACGAACACCGGGGAGCTGTTTTTT
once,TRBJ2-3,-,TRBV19,CASSSGGDTQYF,TGTGCCAGTAGCTCCGGAGGGGATACGCAGTATTTT
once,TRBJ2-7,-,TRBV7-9,CASSLEVGGTTYEQYF,TGTGCCAGCAGCTTAGAGGTGGGGGGAACCACGTACGAGCAGTACTTC
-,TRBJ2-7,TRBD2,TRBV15,CATSSEPGRARDEQYF,TGTGCCACCAGCAGTGAACCCGGGAGGGCTCGGGACGAGCAGTACTTC
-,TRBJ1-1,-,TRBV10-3,CAISQLTSGADTEAFF,TGTGCCATCAGCCAACTCACATCCGGAGCGGACACTGAAGCTTTCTTT
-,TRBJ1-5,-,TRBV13,CASSKGKYSNQPQHF,TGTGCCAGCAGCAAGGGGAAATATAGCAATCAGCCCCAGCATTTT
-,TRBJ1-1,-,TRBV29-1,CSVVMSGGNTEAFF,TGCAGCGTTGTTATGAGTGGAGGGAACACTGAAGCTTTCTTT
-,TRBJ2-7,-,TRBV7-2,CASSVRGSYEQYF,TGTGCCAGCAGCGTCAGGGGTTCCTACGAGCAGTACTTC
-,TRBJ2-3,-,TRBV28,CASSFDTSSDTQYF,TGTGCCAGCAGTTTTGACACCTCCTCAGATACGCAGTATTTT
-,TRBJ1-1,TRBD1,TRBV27,CASSFGTGGTEAFF,TGTGCCAGCAGTTTCGGGACAGGGGGCACTGAAGCTTTCTTT
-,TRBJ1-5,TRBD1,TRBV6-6,CASSYWQGEDQPQHF,TGTGCCAGCAGTTACTGGCAGGGGGAGGATCAGCCCCAGCATTTT
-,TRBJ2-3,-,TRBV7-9,CASSFQGPDTQYF,TGTGCCAGCAGCTTTCAGGGGCCAGATACGCAGTATTTT
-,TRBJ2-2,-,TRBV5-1,CASSLGDRTNTGELFF,TGCGCCAGCAGCTTGGGTGACAGAACGAACACCGGGGAGCTGTTTTTT
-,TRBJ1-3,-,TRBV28,CASTRGGEGNTIYF,TGTGCCAGCACCCGGGGGGGTGAGGGAAACACCATATATTTT
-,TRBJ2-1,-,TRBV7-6,CASSSYSGGNEQFF,TGTGCCAGCAGCTCGTACTCCGGGGGTAATGAGCAGTTCTTC
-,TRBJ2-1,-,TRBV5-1,CASSPARGFF,TGCGCCAGCAGCCCGGCTAGGGGGTTCTTC
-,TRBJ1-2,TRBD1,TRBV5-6,CASSLEETGVPNYGYTF,TGTGCCAGCAGCTTGGAAGAGACAGGGGTCCCCAACTATGGCTACACCTTC
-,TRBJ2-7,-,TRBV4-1,CASSPVQGAYEQYF,TGCGCCAGCAGCCCGGTCCAGGGTGCCTACGAGCAGTACTTC
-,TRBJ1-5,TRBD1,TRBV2,CASSPPGQSNQPQHF,TGTGCCAGCAGTCCCCCGGGACAGAGCAATCAGCCCCAGCATTTT
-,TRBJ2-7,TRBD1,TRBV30,CAGLQGAKSEQYF,TGTGCCGGGCTGCAGGGGGCGAAATCCGAGCAGTACTTC
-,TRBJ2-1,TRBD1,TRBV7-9,CASSSGQGFNEQFF,TGTGCCAGCAGCTCGGGACAGGGTTTCAATGAGCAGTTCTTC
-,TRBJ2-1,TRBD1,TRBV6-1,CASSATLGQGSPYNEQFF,TGTGCCAGCAGTGCCACCCTAGGACAGGGCAGCCCCTACAATGAGCAGTTCTTC
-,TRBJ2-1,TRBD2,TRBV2,CASSGDGGSNEQFF,TGTGCCAGCAGTGGAGACGGGGGGTCTAATGAGCAGTTCTTC
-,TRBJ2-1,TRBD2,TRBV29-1,CSVMVGLVYVGYNEQFF,TGCAGCGTTATGGTCGGACTAGTTTACGTTGGATACAATGAGCAGTTCTTC
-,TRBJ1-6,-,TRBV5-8,CASSSGLHSPLHF,TGTGCCAGCAGCTCGGGTCTCCATTCACCCCTCCACTTT
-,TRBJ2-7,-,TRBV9,CASSLGGQPTYEQYF,TGTGCCAGCAGCCTGGGGGGACAGCCGACCTACGAGCAGTACTTC
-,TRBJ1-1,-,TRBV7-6,CASSSGQPRTEAFF,TGTGCCAGCAGCTCCGGACAGCCAAGGACTGAAGCTTTCTTT
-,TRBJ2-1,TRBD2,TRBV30,CAFTSGRYNEQFF,TGTGCCTTTACTAGCGGGAGGTACAATGAGCAGTTCTTC
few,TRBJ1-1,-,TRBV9,CASSVGGDTEAFF,TGTGCCAGCAGCGTAGGGGGAGACACTGAAGCTTTCTTT
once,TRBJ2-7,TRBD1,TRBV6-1,CASSSQGYEQYF,TGTGCCAGCAGCTCACAGGGGTACGAGCAGTACTTC
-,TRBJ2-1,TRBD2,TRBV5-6,CASSSGLAEQFF,TGTGCCAGCAGCTCGGGACTAGCGGAGCAGTTCTTC
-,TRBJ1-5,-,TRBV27,CASSLGANQPQHF,TGTGCCAGCAGTCTGGGGGCCAATCAGCCCCAGCATTTT
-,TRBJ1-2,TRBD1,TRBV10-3,CAISEGQGATYGYTF,TGTGCCATCAGTGAGGGGCAGGGGGCTACCTATGGCTACACCTTC
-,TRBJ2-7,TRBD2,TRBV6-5,CASSYATSGLYEQYF,TGTGCCAGCAGTTACGCTACTAGCGGCCTCTACGAGCAGTACTTC
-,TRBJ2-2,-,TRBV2,CASMVEGGTGELFF,TGTGCCAGCATGGTTGAGGGGGGGACCGGGGAGCTGTTTTTT
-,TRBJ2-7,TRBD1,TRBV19,CASSIPGQGYEQYF,TGTGCCAGTAGTATACCGGGACAGGGCTACGAGCAGTACTTC
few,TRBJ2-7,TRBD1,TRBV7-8,CASSPWRSDRGNEQYF,TGTGCCAGCAGCCCCTGGCGGTCCGACAGGGGGAACGAGCAGTACTTC
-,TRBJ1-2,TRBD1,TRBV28,CASRPQGAKGYTF,TGTGCCAGCAGACCGCAGGGGGCGAAAGGCTACACCTTC